This entry lists 18 T cell receptor beta chains sequenced from one sample in a study of control samples from healthy donors and cancer patients. TCRdb keeps only in-frame clones here, not all; method: immunoSEQ multiplex PCR. The repertoire consists of roughly 120,000 clones, with 70% to 90% occurring once and the leading ten covering over 2%. The sample comprised blood. The receptors were gathered from a woman in her seventies in good health.

The sample holds a few counts of this clone. The gene calls are TRBV7-8 and TRBJ1-5; 9 bases line up with TRBD1. The CDR3 has 17 amino acids. V gave up 4 bases and J gave up 6 bases; unmatched junction bases: 13. Germline CDR1 SGHVS, CDR2 FQNEAQ. The CDR3 region is CASSSSILQGASQPQHF. The DNA of the CDR3 is TGTGCCAGCAGCTCTTCCATACTACAGGGGGCAAGTCAGCCCCAGCATTTT.

The V gene is TRBV24-1, the J gene TRBJ2-3; 12 bases agree with TRBD2. Trimming at V came to 0 bases and at J to 2 bases, leaving 5 bases not matched to a gene. Germline V gene lookup returns CDR1 KGHDR and CDR2 SFDVKD. The CDR3 is made up of 18 amino acids. The CDR3 loop is CATSDLGLAGRYTDTQYF. The CDR3 DNA reads TGTGCCACCAGTGATTTGGGACTAGCGGGGAGATACACAGATACGCAGTATTTT.

The chain joins TRBV3-1 (or the pseudogene TRBV3-2) to TRBJ2-1; D not resolved. V was pared by 4 bases and J by 2 bases, with 12 bases between. Germline CDR1 and CDR2: LGHDT and YNNKEL (reference sequence). The CDR3 contains 15 residues. CDR3: CASSPLGGAYNEQFF. The CDR3, as DNA: TGTGCCAGCAGCCCGCTTGGCGGAGCCTACAATGAGCAGTTCTTC.

V and J are TRBV3-1 (or the pseudogene TRBV3-2) and TRBJ1-2; TRBD1 might be the D (5 bases). The CDR3 consists of 14 residues. Trimming stripped 3 bases from V and 6 bases from J, with 14 bases between. Germline V gene lookup returns CDR1 LGHDT and CDR2 YNNKEL (reference sequence). CDR3 sequence: CASSQDTDRDGYTF. The CDR3 nucleotides are TGTGCCAGCAGCCAGGACACTGACCGGGATGGCTACACCTTC.

The chain is built from TRBV10-3 and TRBJ1-2; D might be TRBD1 (6 bases). Trimming cost V 8 bases and J 6 bases, with 25 bases left between them. The CDR3 contains 16 residues. CDR1 is ENHRY, CDR2 SYGVKD, per germline. Written as DNA, the CDR3 is TGTGCCATCGCGACTTGGCAGGCACAGGGCGGGAATGGCTACACCTTC. It encodes CAIATWQAQGGNGYTF.

Only a few counts were recorded for this clone. This chain links TRBV7-2 with TRBJ2-5; D possibly uses TRBD1 or TRBD2 (5 bases each). Germline V gene sequence: CDR1 SGHTA, CDR2 FQGNSA. The CDR3 covers 16 residues. V was trimmed by 6 bases and J by 7 bases, leaving 24 bases between them. CDR3: CASSSTTGTTGGTQYF. The CDR3 DNA is TGTGCCAGCAGTTCGACTACCGGGACCACAGGAGGGACCCAGTACTTC.

Concerning this clone itself: Other DNA variants within this sample encode the same CDR3. This chain links TRBV9 with TRBJ1-4, with unresolved D. V was clipped by 8 bases and J by 5 bases, with 19 bases between them. The germline CDR1 and CDR2 sequences are SGDLS and YYNGEE. This CDR3 contains 15 residues. CDR3 region: CASSSAVGPNEKLFF. CDR3 nucleotide sequence: TGTGCCAGTAGCTCGGCGGTCGGCCCGAATGAAAAACTGTTTTTT.

This chain joins TRBV7-9 and TRBJ1-5; 8 bases match TRBD1. The CDR3 is 16 residues long. Looked up from germline, CDR1 is SEHNR and CDR2 is FQNEAQ (reference sequence). Losses at the gene ends were 4 bases for V and 3 bases for J; bases not matched to a gene: 8. The CDR3 coding sequence is TGTGCCAGCAGCTCCGAACAGGGGGGGCCCAATCAGCCCCAGCATTTT. Encoded protein: CASSSEQGGPNQPQHF.

V and J are TRBV27 and TRBJ1-2; 7 bases align to TRBD1. CDR3 length: 16 amino acids. CDR1 is MNHEY, CDR2 SMNVEV, per germline (reference sequence). J lost 2 bases, V lost 5 bases, and 11 bases had no gene match. The CDR3 DNA follows: TGTGCCAGCAGTAGGGGAGGGGGCAGATGGAACTATGGCTACACCTTC. It encodes CASSRGGGRWNYGYTF.

The rearrangement joins TRBV7-9 to TRBJ1-5; unclear D gene. Germline CDR1 SEHNR, CDR2 FQNEAQ (reference sequence). V was cut by 5 bases and J by 5 bases, with 16 bases left in between. The CDR3 spans 15 residues. CDR3: CASSPPGAYDQPQHF. The CDR3 region has the DNA TGTGCCAGCAGCCCCCCAGGAGCCTACGATCAGCCCCAGCATTTT.

The chain carries TRBV14 and TRBJ1-6; TRBD1 might be the D (5 bases). The CDR3 has 14 residues. The germline V gene encodes CDR1 SGHDN and CDR2 FVKESK. Trimming pared 1 base from V and 12 bases from J, leaving 13 bases between. Here the CDR3 reads CASSQGPQGLPLHF. CDR3 nucleotide sequence: TGTGCCAGCAGCCAAGGGCCCCAGGGTTTACCCCTCCACTTT.

This clone appeared a few times. For the CDR3, the DNA is TGTGCCAGCAGTGAAATCCGGGGATATGGCAATCAGCCCCAGCATTTT. Translation gives CASSEIRGYGNQPQHF. The rearrangement uses TRBV2 and TRBJ1-5; D unclear. V lost 2 bases to trimming and J lost 2 bases, with 13 bases between them. This CDR3 contains 16 residues. Germline CDR1 is SNHLY and CDR2 is FYNNEI.

CDR3 DNA: TGTGCCAGCAGCCCCGGGACAACAACTAATGAAAAACTGTTTTTT. It translates to CASSPGTTTNEKLFF. J is TRBJ1-4 and V is TRBV5-4; possible D gene TRBD1, 6 bases. The CDR3 is made up of 15 amino acids. Germline CDR1 and CDR2: SGHNT and YYREEE (reference sequence). V was pared by 4 bases and J by 0 bases, with 10 bases between.

The rearrangement links TRBV19 to TRBJ1-2; TRBD1 might be the D (6 bases). CDR1 is LNHDA and CDR2 is SQIVND in the germline V gene (reference sequence). The CDR3 has 12 residues. V lost 5 bases to trimming and J lost 7 bases, with 11 bases between them. CDR3 loop: CASSPRGVGYTF. For the CDR3, the DNA is TGTGCCAGTAGTCCAAGGGGGGTTGGCTACACCTTC.

The CDR3, as DNA: TGTGCCACCAGCAGAGGACCGGCGAACACTGAAGCTTTCTTT. Translation: CATSRGPANTEAFF. The chain carries TRBV15 and TRBJ1-1; D is unclear. CDR3 length: 14 amino acids. V dropped 1 base and J dropped 1 base, with 7 bases sitting between them. Germline lookup yields CDR1 LNHNV and CDR2 YYDKDF (reference sequence).

This clone was counted a few times. This chain joins TRBV11-2 and TRBJ1-1; tentative D call: TRBD1 (5 bases). The V end was cut by 6 bases, the J end by 4 bases, with 18 bases between. Germline CDR1 SGHAT, CDR2 FQNNGV. The CDR3 totals 15 residues. The CDR3 protein is CASSYGASPGTEAFF. For the CDR3, the DNA is TGTGCCAGCAGTTACGGGGCTAGCCCCGGCACTGAAGCTTTCTTT.

V usage is TRBV9 and J usage is TRBJ2-3; D unclear. V was trimmed by 0 bases and J by 4 bases, leaving 6 bases between them. Per germline, CDR1 SGDLS and CDR2 YYNGEE. This CDR3 has 13 residues. DNA for the CDR3: TGTGCCAGCAGCGTAGCTGCCCCAGATACGCAGTATTTT. This gives the protein CASSVAAPDTQYF.

V usage is TRBV29-1 and J usage is TRBJ2-6; no clear D. There are 15 residues in the CDR3. Trimming pared 4 bases from V and 0 bases from J, leaving 10 bases between. CDR1 and CDR2 (germline): SQVTM, ANQGSEA. In DNA form, the CDR3 reads TGCAGCGTTGCTAAGCTCGGCTCTGGGGCCAACGTCCTGACTTTC. The encoded protein is CSVAKLGSGANVLTF.